Sequencing of this T cell receptor (beta chain) was carried out in a study of OX40 agonist ivuxolimab in advanced cancers. General study findings and limits: The study observed clonal expansion of CD4+ and CD8+ blood T cells by week 6 at 0.1 to 3.0 mg/kg. What antigens the expanded peripheral T cells recognized was never established. Expanded clones were, on average, more numerous among CD8+ T cells than CD4+.

In germline, CDR1 is MNHEY, CDR2 SMNVEV (reference sequence). The V and J ends lost 3 bases and 4 bases respectively, with 11 bases between them. The CDR3 contains 14 residues. In regard to this clone: The target antigen is unknown.

Clones were sequenced by immunoSEQ multiplex PCR, and TCRdb holds only the in-frame ones, with some missing. This sample carries tens of thousands of clones, roughly nine tenths of them seen once, and the ten largest clones take 5.5% to 7.5%. The source is an adult with an advanced solid tumor such as melanoma, head and neck, liver or kidney cancer. The chain recombines TRBV27 with TRBJ2-3, with D maybe TRBD2 (6 bases). The material was CD4+ or CD8+ T cells sorted from blood, obtained in a trial of the OX40 agonist ivuxolimab. The CDR3 here is CASSLIGSPDTQYF. The CDR3 coding sequence is TGTGCCAGCAGTTTGATCGGGAGTCCAGATACGCAGTATTTT.